This TCR beta chain was identified during a study of CD8 T cells in ankylosing spondylitis (dated by TCRdb to between 2016 and 2019). Study-wide context: T cell receptor beta repertoires were profiled in healthy donors and ankylosing spondylitis patients so that disease-linked TCR variants could be found. The full study cohort was made up of 25 to 30 ankylosing spondylitis patients and 108 healthy donors. Samples of peripheral blood were taken, and for ankylosing spondylitis patients, synovial fluid was collected as well.

Sequencing instrument: Illumina HiSeq 2500. Quantitative 5'-RACE with molecular barcodes was the method used to prepare the TCR beta libraries. Concerning the study's data processing: To identify disease-linked TCR variants, a new computational method was used, one built on a probabilistic model of VDJ rearrangement. The raw public data were reprocessed by TCRdb itself: fastp quality trimming at Q25, MiXCR clonotype calling, in-frame beta chains only. Rows matching on CDR3 protein sequence are summarized as one entry with the most common DNA and genes. In this record, the V and J calls reflect TCRdb's handling and not the investigators' own analysis. Recorded for this sample are hundreds of thousands of distinct CDR3 sequences; about a fifth of them occurred a single time. The biggest ten clones account for roughly 3.4% of the sample. Note on this clonotype: Its antigen is still unknown. Base quality data are lacking; no much larger clone is found one base away.

The study at large found these results: A TCR beta motif of about 8 highly homologous amino acid variants appeared characteristic of blood from ankylosing spondylitis patients. The disease-linked clones were reported as significantly enriched in matched synovial fluid samples from ankylosing spondylitis patients. The disease-linked clones had a CD8+ phenotype and were found at relatively low frequencies in peripheral blood. Some TCR beta motif variants had previously been reported in synovial fluid and blood of reactive arthritis patients, which suggested common disease-initiation mechanisms.

Ends trimmed: V by 3 bases, J by 12 bases; bases unmatched to a gene: 3. The CDR3 starts with the cysteine, ends with the phenylalanine, and has 12 residues. Only the CDR3 portion is preserved as DNA: 36 bases, with reading frame beginning at the first base. The germline V gene yields SGHAT for CDR1 and FQNNGV for CDR2. The sample consisted of blood, either unsorted or a sorted T cell fraction (not recorded which). The clonotype originates from a female donor with ankylosing spondylitis or in good health (not recorded which). The V and J genes are TRBV11-2 and TRBJ2-1; the central 9 bases match TRBD1. The CDR3 reads as follows: CASSFTGGGQFF. The nucleotide sequence is TGTGCCAGCAGCTTCACAGGGGGCGGGCAGTTCTTC.